This T cell receptor (beta chain) emerged from a study of shared clonotypes between healthy human individuals. As for the study in general: In total, the donors were a couple of women and a few men aged 18 to 49.

Broader study findings: Richness estimates generally favored naive over memory subsets.

Study donors comprised healthy, HIV-negative adults devoid of recent acute infection or vaccination. About this clone itself: Its specificity is unknown.

Execution of the assay was at deep level. Profiled with immunoSEQ multiplex PCR; TCRdb holds only in-frame clones, not every one. The sample shows approximately 500,000 clones, around 96% of them seen only once. The origin of this receptor is a woman aged 30 to 39 in good health. The material sequenced was naive CD4+ T cells sorted from blood. Subset noted: CD45RA+ positively selected.

The CDR3 DNA sequence: TGTGCCAGCTCCGTGGCGGGTGTAAACACCGGGGAGCTGTTTTTT. Protein product: CASSVAGVNTGELFF. This chain connects TRBV9 to TRBJ2-2; tentative D call: TRBD2 (5 bases). Germline values: CDR1 SGDLS, CDR2 YYNGEE. The CDR3 spans 15 residues. Trimming stripped 7 bases from V and 2 bases from J, with 15 bases between.